This paragraph reports one T cell receptor (beta chain). The sample originates from a study of cytomegalovirus exposure and HLA in healthy donors. On the study more broadly: Of all 400 or so donors who were genotyped, roughly 81% belonged to the Caucasian-associated ancestry cluster.

Vbeta (60) and Jbeta (13) primers were used in the PCR. Authors' analysis steps: An analysis performed later counted roughly 80 million unique TCR beta chains (roughly 11 million of them shared). Sequenced by immunoSEQ multiplex PCR; TCRdb stores in-frame clones only, minus some. The D gene and trimming were derived from the DNA, and the V and J assignments and clone size from that table. The sample carries 150,000 to 200,000 clones, roughly 71% recorded once. The V gene end was trimmed by 5 bases and the J gene end by 4 bases; junction bases not matched to a gene: 5. Germline-derived CDR1 and CDR2 are LNHDA and SQIVND (reference sequence). This CDR3 region has 15 residues.

V gene TRBV19 combines with J gene TRBJ1-1; 12 nucleotides line up with TRBD1. The sample was PBMCs. This TCR derives from a girl aged 10 to 17 in good health and CMV-seronegative. CDR3 sequence (DNA): TGTGCCAGTAGTCCCGGGACAGGGGGCGGCACTGAAGCTTTCTTT. Amino acids: CASSPGTGGGTEAFF.